This TCR beta chain was captured by sequencing in a study of T cell repertoires in cytomegalovirus infection. Background on the study: Well-studied HLA-B-restricted epitopes and recently identified HLA-C-restricted epitopes of CMV were both used in the study. From public TCR beta signatures came an indication of both CMV infection and matching HLA type. Regarding the study as a whole: Of the TCR beta families, the public ones yielded a cumulative frequency that identified carriers of CMV plus the relevant HLA.

As for this clonotype: Antigen specificity is unknown.

This CDR3 is built from 15 residues. CDR1 and CDR2 (germline): LGHNA, YNFKEQ. After removal of 6 bases from V and 7 bases from J, the junction contained 13 bases not matched to a gene. Via MiXCR, TCRdb re-called the reads, giving one row per CDR3 protein. The data contain 160,000 or so distinct CDR3 sequences, about a fifth of them seen just once; the ten biggest clones take up under 30%. This material consisted of CD8+ T cells from cultured PBMCs, taken from culture after CMV antigen stimulation. The chain links TRBV4-2 to TRBJ2-7; 9 bases map to TRBD1. This clonotype was obtained from a human donor in good health (CMV status not recorded). Some clones in this sample may be carry-over from other donors' samples. CDR3 sequence: CASSHPRDRAREQYF. In DNA, the CDR3 is TGTGCCAGCAGTCATCCCCGGGACAGGGCGAGGGAGCAGTACTTC.